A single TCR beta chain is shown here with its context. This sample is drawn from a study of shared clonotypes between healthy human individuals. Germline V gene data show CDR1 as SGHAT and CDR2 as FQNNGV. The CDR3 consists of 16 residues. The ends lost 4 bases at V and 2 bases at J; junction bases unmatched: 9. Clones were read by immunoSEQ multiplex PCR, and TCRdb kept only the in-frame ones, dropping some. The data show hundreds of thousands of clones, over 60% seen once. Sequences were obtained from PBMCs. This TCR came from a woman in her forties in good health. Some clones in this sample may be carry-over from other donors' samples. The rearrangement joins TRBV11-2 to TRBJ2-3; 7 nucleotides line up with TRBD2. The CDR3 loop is CASSWVAGDLTDTQYF. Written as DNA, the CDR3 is TGTGCCAGCAGCTGGGTTGCGGGAGATCTCACAGATACGCAGTATTTT.